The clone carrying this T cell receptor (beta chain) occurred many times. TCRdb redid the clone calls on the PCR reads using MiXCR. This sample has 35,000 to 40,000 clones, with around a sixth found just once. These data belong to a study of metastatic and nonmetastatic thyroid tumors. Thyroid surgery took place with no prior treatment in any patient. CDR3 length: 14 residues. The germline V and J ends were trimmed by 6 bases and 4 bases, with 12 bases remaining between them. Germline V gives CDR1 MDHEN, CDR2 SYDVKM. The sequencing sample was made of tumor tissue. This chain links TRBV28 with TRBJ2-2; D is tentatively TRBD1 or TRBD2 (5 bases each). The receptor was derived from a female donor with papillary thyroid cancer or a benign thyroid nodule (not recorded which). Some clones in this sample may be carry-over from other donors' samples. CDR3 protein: CASRGSGSTGELFF. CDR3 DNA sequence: TGTGCCAGCAGAGGATCAGGGAGCACCGGGGAGCTGTTTTTT.